This is a list of T cell receptor beta chains from one sample in a study of shared clonotypes between healthy human individuals. Data came from immunoSEQ multiplex PCR; TCRdb stores just in-frame clones and leaves some out. The sample includes roughly 2.6 million clones, 90% to 95% of them seen just once. The sample consisted of naive CD4+ T cells sorted from blood. These receptors originate from a man between 18 and 29 years old in good health. Each CDR3 is given with its conserved first and last residue. The D gene is left open where the match is weak. Clone size is given for some rows only: seen once, a few or many times, or a class if the clone is expanded.

j_gene,v_gene,abundance,d_gene,CDR3nt,CDR3aa
TRBJ2-7,TRBV9,.,TRBD2,TGTGCCAGCAGCGTAGATAGCGGGCCCTCCTACGAGCAGTACTTC,CASSVDSGPSYEQYF
TRBJ2-2,TRBV5-1,.,.,TGCGCCAGCAGCCCGCTGAGGGGGAAGGACACCGGGGAGCTGTTTTTT,CASSPLRGKDTGELFF
TRBJ2-7,TRBV25-1,.,.,TGTGCCAGCAGGGATGACAGGAGCTCCTACGAGCAGTACTTC,CASRDDRSSYEQYF
TRBJ1-4,TRBV5-3,.,.,TGTGCCAGCAGCTTGGGCGCAACTAATGAAAAACTGTTTTTT,CASSLGATNEKLFF
TRBJ2-7,TRBV28,.,TRBD2,TGTGCCAGCAGTCGTGCGGGAGGGCCTCACGAGCAGTACTTC,CASSRAGGPHEQYF
TRBJ2-3,TRBV19,.,TRBD1,TGTGCCAGTAGTGACTACAGGGGGAACACAGATACGCAGTATTTT,CASSDYRGNTDTQYF
TRBJ1-5,TRBV30,few,.,TGTGCCTGGAGTGGGGTTAATCAGCCCCAGCATTTT,CAWSGVNQPQHF
TRBJ1-4,TRBV5-6,.,.,TGTGCCAGCAGCATTGCAACTAATGAAAAACTGTTTTTT,CASSIATNEKLFF
TRBJ2-5,TRBV6-6,.,.,TGTGCCAGCAGTTACTCGACCGGGCGGGAGACCCAGTACTTC,CASSYSTGRETQYF
TRBJ1-6,TRBV30,.,TRBD1,TGTGCCTGGATTCCGGACAGGTATTCACCCCTCCACTTT,CAWIPDRYSPLHF
TRBJ1-1,TRBV5-1,.,.,TGCGCCAGCAGCCAAAGGCCCGGGACACACACTACGGGGACTGAAGCTTTCTTT,CASSQRPGTHTTGTEAFF
TRBJ2-5,TRBV30,.,TRBD2,TGTGCCTGGAGTCCTGGGACTAGTTTGCAAGAGACCCAGTACTTC,CAWSPGTSLQETQYF
TRBJ2-5,TRBV9,.,.,TGTGCCAGCAGCGTAGCCCCCGGCGAGACCCAGTACTTC,CASSVAPGETQYF
TRBJ2-3,TRBV19,.,.,TGTGCCAGTAGTACGGACGGGGAAAGTCTCACAGATACGCAGTATTTT,CASSTDGESLTDTQYF
TRBJ2-7,TRBV9,.,.,TGTGCCAGCAGCTCCGGGGGGCCCTACGAGCAGTACTTC,CASSSGGPYEQYF
TRBJ2-3,TRBV11-2,.,.,TGTGCCAGCAGCTTTTTCCGGGTAGCCGCGGGATCAGTACTTGATACGCAGTATTTT,CASSFFRVAAGSVLDTQYF
TRBJ2-7,TRBV6-1,once,TRBD1,TGTGCCGGCAGCCGGGACAGGGGGGGCGAGCAGTACTTC,CAGSRDRGGEQYF
TRBJ2-2,TRBV30,.,.,TGTGCCGGGGCCGGGACTCCTAACACCGGGGAGCTGTTTTTT,CAGAGTPNTGELFF
TRBJ2-3,TRBV5-1,.,.,TGCGCCAGCAGCTTCGGGGGTCGGTATACAGATACGCAGTATTTT,CASSFGGRYTDTQYF
TRBJ1-1,TRBV2,.,.,TGTGCCAGCAGTAAGGGAGTGGGAACCACTGAAGCTTTCTTT,CASSKGVGTTEAFF
TRBJ2-3,TRBV9,.,.,TGTGCCAGCAGCGTAGGGGGCACAGATACGCAGTATTTT,CASSVGGTDTQYF
TRBJ1-1,TRBV2,.,.,TGTGCCAGCAGTGTGCGGGGAATGGGTCGGGCTTTCTTT,CASSVRGMGRAFF
TRBJ2-2,TRBV28,.,.,TGTGCCAGCAGTTTTCGGCACCCCACCGGGGAGCTGTTTTTT,CASSFRHPTGELFF
TRBJ2-5,TRBV27,.,.,TGTGCCAGCAGTACCGGGACATTAGAGACCCAGTACTTC,CASSTGTLETQYF
TRBJ1-5,TRBV6-5,.,.,TGTGCCAGCAGGAGGGATGGAAATCAGCCCCAGCATTTT,CASRRDGNQPQHF
TRBJ2-5,TRBV30,.,.,TGTGCCTGGAGTGTGAAGACCCAGTACTTC,CAWSVKTQYF
TRBJ2-7,TRBV7-2,.,TRBD1,TGTGCCAGCACTGAGGGACAGATATACTACGAGCAGTACTTC,CASTEGQIYYEQYF
TRBJ2-1,TRBV7-2,.,.,TGTGCCAGCAGCTTAGCGGGGACCATCGGCTCCTACAATGAGCAGTTCTTC,CASSLAGTIGSYNEQFF
TRBJ2-2,TRBV15,.,TRBD1,TGTGCCACCAGCCGGGACAGGATTGGCGCCGGGGAGCTGTTTTTT,CATSRDRIGAGELFF
TRBJ1-3,TRBV6-6,.,.,TGTGCCAGCAGTTACTCTCGGGAAAGGGGAAACACCATATATTTT,CASSYSRERGNTIYF
TRBJ1-2,TRBV7-2,.,TRBD1,TGTGCCAGCAGCTTAGGGCAGGGGGGGAACTATGGCTACACCTTC,CASSLGQGGNYGYTF
TRBJ2-3,TRBV7-9,.,.,TGTGCCAGCAGAATGACGGGCACAGATACGCAGTATTTT,CASRMTGTDTQYF
TRBJ2-5,TRBV9,.,TRBD1,TGTGCCAGCAGCGTAGTGAGTACAGGGGGCCGGGAGACCCAGTACTTC,CASSVVSTGGRETQYF
TRBJ2-1,TRBV18,once,TRBD1,TGTGCCAGCTCACGAGACAGGGGGCGAAATGAGCAGTTCTTC,CASSRDRGRNEQFF
TRBJ2-5,TRBV5-1,.,.,TGCGCCAGCAGCTCCTTGCGGGGACAAGAGACCCAGTACTTC,CASSSLRGQETQYF
TRBJ2-1,TRBV19,.,TRBD2,TGTGCCAGTAGTATAGATGGGGGGGTTTCGAATTACAATGAGCAGTTCTTC,CASSIDGGVSNYNEQFF
TRBJ2-1,TRBV4-3,.,.,TGCGCCAGCAGCCAGATGGGACTCATCAATGAGCAGTTCTTC,CASSQMGLINEQFF
TRBJ2-5,TRBV30,.,.,TGTGCCTTGTCGCGACAAGGACCAGAGACCCAGTACTTC,CALSRQGPETQYF
TRBJ2-5,TRBV4-1,many,.,TGCGCCAGCAGCCAAGCTGAGCGTGGTTTGGGAGAGACCCAGTACTTC,CASSQAERGLGETQYF
TRBJ2-3,TRBV2,.,TRBD1,TGTGCCAGCAGTCGGACAGGGGTGGCAGATACGCAGTATTTT,CASSRTGVADTQYF
TRBJ2-1,TRBV5-4,.,.,TGTGCCAGCAGCTCTAGCTCTAGCTGGAGTAGTGAGCAGTTCTTC,CASSSSSSWSSEQFF
TRBJ2-1,TRBV6-5,.,TRBD2,TGTGCCAGCAGTTATACTAGCGGGAATAGGTATGAGCAGTTCTTC,CASSYTSGNRYEQFF
TRBJ1-1,TRBV19,.,.,TGTGCCAGTAGTAACAGGGAGGCTTATTCTGAAGCTTTCTTT,CASSNREAYSEAFF
TRBJ1-1,TRBV5-1,.,.,TGCGCCAGCAGCTTGGGTCAGGGAGAGGTGGCTGAAGCTTTCTTT,CASSLGQGEVAEAFF
TRBJ2-3,TRBV7-8,once,TRBD2,TGTGCCAGCAGCTCCTGGACTAGCGCAACTAGCACAGATACGCAGTATTTT,CASSSWTSATSTDTQYF
TRBJ2-3,TRBV5-6,.,TRBD2,TGTGCCAGCAGCCCCGGACTAGCGGGGGTTATAAATACGCAGTATTTT,CASSPGLAGVINTQYF
TRBJ2-7,TRBV2,.,.,TGTGCCAGCAGTGAAGCCGGCAGGGGTGCCTACGAGCAGTACTTC,CASSEAGRGAYEQYF
TRBJ1-1,TRBV29-1,.,.,TGCAGCGTTGTTCAGGGGACGGACACTGAAGCTTTCTTT,CSVVQGTDTEAFF
TRBJ1-5,TRBV7-2,once,.,TGTGCCAGCAGCTCCGACTTTTATAGCAATCAGCCCCAGCATTTT,CASSSDFYSNQPQHF
TRBJ2-7,TRBV7-2,.,.,TGTGCCAGCAGCTTATCAGGGGGGGATAGGTACGAGCAGTACTTC,CASSLSGGDRYEQYF
TRBJ2-3,TRBV5-8,.,.,TGTGCCAGCATAAGAGGGATGCAGTATTTT,CASIRGMQYF
TRBJ2-3,TRBV5-1,.,.,TGCGCCAGCGGAAAGGGGTCAACTAGCACAGATACGCAGTATTTT,CASGKGSTSTDTQYF
TRBJ2-7,TRBV6-1,.,TRBD2,TGTGCCAGCAGTGCCGGGGGGTCCAGCTCCTACGAGCAGTACTTC,CASSAGGSSSYEQYF
TRBJ2-3,TRBV10-1,.,.,TGCGCCAGCAGTGAAGGGGCGGTAGATACGCAGTATTTT,CASSEGAVDTQYF
TRBJ1-4,TRBV30,.,.,TGTGCCTGGGGTGAGGACGAAAAACTGTTTTTT,CAWGEDEKLFF
TRBJ2-2,TRBV7-3,.,TRBD1,TGTGCCAGCAGCTTGGCAGGGGGGAACACCGGGGAGCTGTTTTTT,CASSLAGGNTGELFF
TRBJ2-3,TRBV5-1,.,.,TGCGCCAGCAGCTCTATGGGGGGTACCACAGATACGCAGTATTTT,CASSSMGGTTDTQYF
TRBJ1-6,TRBV2,.,.,TGTGCCAGCAGTGATCAGGGCGGCCGGAATAATTCACCCCTCCACTTT,CASSDQGGRNNSPLHF